This T cell receptor (beta chain) was retrieved from a study of identical twins. The germline V gene encodes CDR1 SGHRS and CDR2 YFSETQ. The CDR3 totals 14 residues. The V end lost 0 bases, the J end lost 0 bases, and 7 bases lay between the germline ends. TCRdb fed the 5' RACE reads into MiXCR, producing one record per CDR3 protein. Here the sample spans 1.5 million to 2 million distinct CDR3 sequences, around 29% being singletons. The table lists this clonotype with many counts. With no exceptions, donors were healthy Caucasians. V is TRBV5-1 and J is TRBJ2-7; no definite D call. The source is a newborn girl in good health. The specimen was cord blood. CDR3 in DNA: TGCGCCAGCAGCTTGGAGGTCGGCTCCTACGAGCAGTACTTC. Translated: CASSLEVGSYEQYF.